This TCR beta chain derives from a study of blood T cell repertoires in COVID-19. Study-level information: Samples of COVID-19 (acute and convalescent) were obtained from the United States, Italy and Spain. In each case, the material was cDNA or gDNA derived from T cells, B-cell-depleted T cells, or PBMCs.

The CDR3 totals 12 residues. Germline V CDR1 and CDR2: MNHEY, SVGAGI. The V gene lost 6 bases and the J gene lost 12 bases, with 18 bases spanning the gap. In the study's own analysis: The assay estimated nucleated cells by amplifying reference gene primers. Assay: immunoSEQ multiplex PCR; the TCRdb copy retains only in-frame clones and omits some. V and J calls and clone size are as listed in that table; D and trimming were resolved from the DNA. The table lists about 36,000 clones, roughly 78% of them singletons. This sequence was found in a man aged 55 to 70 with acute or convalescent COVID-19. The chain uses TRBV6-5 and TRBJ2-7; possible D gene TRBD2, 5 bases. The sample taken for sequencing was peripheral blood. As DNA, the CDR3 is TGTGCCAGCAGCGCCGGACTCTTCGGTGGGTACTTC. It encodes CASSAGLFGGYF.